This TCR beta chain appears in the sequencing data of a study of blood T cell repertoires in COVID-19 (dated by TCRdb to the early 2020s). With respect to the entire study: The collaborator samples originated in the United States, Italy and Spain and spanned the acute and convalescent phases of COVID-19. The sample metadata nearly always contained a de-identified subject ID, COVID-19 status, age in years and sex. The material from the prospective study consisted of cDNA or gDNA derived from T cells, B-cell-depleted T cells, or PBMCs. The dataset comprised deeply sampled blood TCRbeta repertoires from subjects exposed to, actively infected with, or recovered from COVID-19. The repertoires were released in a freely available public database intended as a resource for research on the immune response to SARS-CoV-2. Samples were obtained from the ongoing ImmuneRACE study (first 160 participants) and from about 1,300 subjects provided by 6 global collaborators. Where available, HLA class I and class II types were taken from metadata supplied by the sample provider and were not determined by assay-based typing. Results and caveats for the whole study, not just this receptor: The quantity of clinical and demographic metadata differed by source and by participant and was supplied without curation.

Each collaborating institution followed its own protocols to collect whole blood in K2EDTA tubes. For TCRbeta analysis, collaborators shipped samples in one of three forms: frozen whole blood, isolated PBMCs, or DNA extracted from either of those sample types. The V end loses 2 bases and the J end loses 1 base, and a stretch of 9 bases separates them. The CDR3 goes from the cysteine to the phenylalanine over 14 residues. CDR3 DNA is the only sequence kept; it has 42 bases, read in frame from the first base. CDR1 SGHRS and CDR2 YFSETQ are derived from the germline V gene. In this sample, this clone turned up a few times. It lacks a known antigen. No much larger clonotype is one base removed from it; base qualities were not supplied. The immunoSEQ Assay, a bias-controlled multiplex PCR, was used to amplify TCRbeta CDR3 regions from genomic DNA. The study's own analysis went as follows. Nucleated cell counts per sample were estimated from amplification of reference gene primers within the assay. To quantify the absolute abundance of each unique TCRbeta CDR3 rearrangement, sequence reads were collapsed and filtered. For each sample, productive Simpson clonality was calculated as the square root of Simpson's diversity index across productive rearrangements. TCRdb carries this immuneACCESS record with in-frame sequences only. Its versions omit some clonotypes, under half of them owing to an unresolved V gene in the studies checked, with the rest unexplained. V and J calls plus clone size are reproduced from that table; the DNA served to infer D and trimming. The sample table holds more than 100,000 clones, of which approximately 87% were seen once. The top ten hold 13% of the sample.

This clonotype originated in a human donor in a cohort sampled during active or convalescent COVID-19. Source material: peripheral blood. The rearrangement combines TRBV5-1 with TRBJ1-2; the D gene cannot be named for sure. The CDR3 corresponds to CASSFGTFNYGYTF. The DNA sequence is TGCGCCAGCAGCTTTGGTACTTTTAACTATGGCTACACCTTC.